Sequencing of this TCR beta chain was carried out in a study of tumor and adjacent non-tumor tissue in lung cancer (dated by TCRdb to the late 2010s). Turning to the overall study: Of the cohort, more than ten patients had adenocarcinoma, 2 had squamous cell carcinoma and 1 had small cell lung cancer. Ages among the 15 or so patients ranged from about 30 to 85 years, there were about ten men and 5 women, and disease was at TNM stage I to III. Sequencing produced 125,075,908 productive TCRbeta reads in total, an average of around 4.2 million reads per sample. The study compared bulk TCRbeta repertoires between lung tumor tissue and matched distant non-tumor lung tissue from more than twelve lung cancer patients. For each patient, one tumor sample and one normal lung sample were taken, giving 25 to 30 paired specimens that underwent TCRbeta CDR3 sequencing. The paper's findings and limits, for the study overall: Tumor tissue showed significantly greater TCR diversity (inverse Simpson) than normal lung tissue (about 400 vs 180, P = 0.0075, Mann-Whitney U test). Only about 15 patients were in the cohort, and the authors stated that larger samples and more detailed clinical data are needed. The top 100 clones accounted for a significantly larger cumulative portion of the repertoire in normal lung than in tumor tissue. The methods do not name the sequencing platform or mention unique molecular identifiers. TCR diversity was significantly higher in younger patients, and higher tumor TCR diversity was associated with shorter overall and disease-free survival. Peripheral blood was not sequenced, so blood TCRbeta repertoires in these lung cancer patients were not examined.

The sample holds a few counts of this clonotype. Its antigen is still unknown. An end of the junction differs from the germline gene, which may be a read error. RNA was isolated from bulk unsorted tissue, and RNA quality was assessed with a NanoDrop ND-1000 and an Agilent 2100. The donors were newly diagnosed lung cancer patients admitted for thoracic surgery in China from August to November 2014 who had not received prior chemotherapy. The study excluded patients who had received radiotherapy or chemotherapy before or who had another cancer at the same time. Surgical tissue pieces of roughly 1-2.1 cm3 were preserved in RNAlater solution and stored at -80 °C until use. Based on the germline V gene (reference sequence), the CDR1 and CDR2 sequences are SGHKS and YYEKEE. The CDR3 contains 15 residues, cysteine and phenylalanine counted. Only the CDR3 part of the read is kept: 45 bases, read in frame from the first base.

The library relied on multiplex PCR. TCRdb names Illumina HiSeq 2500 as the instrument used. TCRbeta libraries were built by three rounds of nested PCR using primers (Table S4), following protocols modified from ARM-PCR. PCR products of 200-500 bp were gel-excised and purified with the QIAquick gel extraction kit before sequencing. Regarding the original processing steps: Trimmomatic was used to clean the reads, FLASH merged the cleaned reads into complete CDR3 sequences, and MiTCR assigned the sequences to V(D)J germline segments. Clonal diversity was computed as the inverse Simpson's index with VDJtools. Productive reads were defined as in-frame sequences without a premature stop codon. Using fastp at Q25 and MiXCR, TCRdb reprocessed the public reads and kept productive beta chains. Records with the same CDR3 protein are collapsed into one entry carrying the most frequent genes and DNA. The V and J calls, along with clone size, are taken from TCRdb and not from the paper's own processing. The sample table shows tens of thousands of distinct CDR3 sequences, and roughly 70% are seen once. About 17% of the sample rests with the top ten.

Recombination joined TRBV5-5 with TRBJ1-6, and 7 junction bases match TRBD1. Source material: lung tumor tissue. This receptor was identified in a man aged 55 to 70 with non-small cell lung cancer. The CDR3 reads CTSSWGGDSNSPLHF. The bases read TGTACCAGCAGCTGGGGGGGGGACAGCAATTCACCCCTCCACTTT. The full variable domain, with segments outside the CDR3 supplied by the reference TRBV5-5 and TRBJ1-6 proteins, appears as DAGVTQSPTHLIKTRGQQVTLRCSPISGHKSVSWYQQVLGQGPQFIFQYYEKEERGRGNFPDRFSARQFPNYSSELNVNALLLGDSALYLCTSSWGGDSNSPLHFGNGTRLTVT.